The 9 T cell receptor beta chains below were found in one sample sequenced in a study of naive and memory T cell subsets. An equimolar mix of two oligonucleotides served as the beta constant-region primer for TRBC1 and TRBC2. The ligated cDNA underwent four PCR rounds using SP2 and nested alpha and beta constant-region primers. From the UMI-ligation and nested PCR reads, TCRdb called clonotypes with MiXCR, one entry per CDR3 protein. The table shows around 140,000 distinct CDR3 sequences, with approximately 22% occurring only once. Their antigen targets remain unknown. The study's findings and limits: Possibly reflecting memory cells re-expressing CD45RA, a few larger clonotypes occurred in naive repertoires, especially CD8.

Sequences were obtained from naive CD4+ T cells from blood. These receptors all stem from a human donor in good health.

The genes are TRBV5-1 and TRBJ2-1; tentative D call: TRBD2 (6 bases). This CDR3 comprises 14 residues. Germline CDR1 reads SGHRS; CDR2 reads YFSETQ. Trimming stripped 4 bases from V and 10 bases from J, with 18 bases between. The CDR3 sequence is CASSTRDLRWEQFF. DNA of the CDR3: TGCGCCAGCAGCACCCGGGACTTACGATGGGAGCAGTTCTTC.

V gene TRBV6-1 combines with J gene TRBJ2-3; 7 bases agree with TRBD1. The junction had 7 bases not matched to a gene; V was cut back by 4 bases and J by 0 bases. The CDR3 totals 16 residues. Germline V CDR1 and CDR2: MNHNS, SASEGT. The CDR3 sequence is CASSAIRQGSTDTQYF. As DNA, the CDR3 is TGTGCCAGCAGTGCGATTCGACAGGGTAGCACAGATACGCAGTATTTT.

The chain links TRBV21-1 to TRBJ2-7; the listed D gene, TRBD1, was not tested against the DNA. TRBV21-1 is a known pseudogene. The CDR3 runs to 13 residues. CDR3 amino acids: CASSKSGSYEQYF. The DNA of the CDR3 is TGTGCCAGCAGCAAGTCCGGGAGCTACGAGCAGTACTTC.

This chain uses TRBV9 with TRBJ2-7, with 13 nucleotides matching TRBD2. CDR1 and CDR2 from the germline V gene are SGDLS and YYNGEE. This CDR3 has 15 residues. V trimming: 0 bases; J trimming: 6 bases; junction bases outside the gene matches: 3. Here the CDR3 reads CASSVGTSGRSEQYF. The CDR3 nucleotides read TGTGCCAGCAGCGTAGGGACTAGCGGGAGATCCGAGCAGTACTTC.

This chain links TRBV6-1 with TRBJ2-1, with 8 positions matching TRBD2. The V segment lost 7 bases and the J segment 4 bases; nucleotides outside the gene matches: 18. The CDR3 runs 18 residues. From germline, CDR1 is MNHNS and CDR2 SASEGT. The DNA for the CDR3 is TGTGCCAGCATGCACCCTCCCTCGGTGGCGGGAGGTTACAATGAGCAGTTCTTC. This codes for CASMHPPSVAGGYNEQFF.

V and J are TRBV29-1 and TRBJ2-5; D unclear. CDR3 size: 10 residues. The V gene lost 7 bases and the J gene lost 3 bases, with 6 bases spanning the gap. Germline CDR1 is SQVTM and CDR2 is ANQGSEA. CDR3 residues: CSAREETQYF. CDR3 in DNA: TGCAGCGCCCGGGAAGAGACCCAGTACTTC.

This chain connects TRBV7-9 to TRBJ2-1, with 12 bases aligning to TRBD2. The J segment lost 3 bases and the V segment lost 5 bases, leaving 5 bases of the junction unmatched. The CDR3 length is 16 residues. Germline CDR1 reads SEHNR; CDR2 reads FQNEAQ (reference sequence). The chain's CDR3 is CASSLWTSGIYNEQFF. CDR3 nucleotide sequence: TGTGCCAGCAGCCTCTGGACTAGCGGGATCTACAATGAGCAGTTCTTC.

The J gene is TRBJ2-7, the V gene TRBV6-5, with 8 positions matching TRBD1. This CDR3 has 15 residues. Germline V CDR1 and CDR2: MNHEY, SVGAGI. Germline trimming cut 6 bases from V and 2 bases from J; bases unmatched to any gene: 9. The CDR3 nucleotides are TGTGCCAGCAGCCGAGACAGGGGACAACCCTACGAGCAGTACTTC. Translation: CASSRDRGQPYEQYF.

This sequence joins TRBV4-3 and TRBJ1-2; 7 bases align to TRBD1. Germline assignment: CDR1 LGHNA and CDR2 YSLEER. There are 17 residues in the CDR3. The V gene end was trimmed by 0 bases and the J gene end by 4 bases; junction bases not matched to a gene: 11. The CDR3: CASSQDRGTGVLYGYTF. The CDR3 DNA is TGCGCCAGCAGCCAAGATCGTGGTACAGGGGTCCTCTATGGCTACACCTTC.